The 28 T cell receptor beta chains listed next were all sequenced from one sample in a study of blood T cell repertoires in COVID-19. Clones were sequenced by immunoSEQ multiplex PCR, and TCRdb holds only the in-frame ones, with some missing. The sample has some 89,000 clones; roughly 84% are singletons. Sequencing was performed on peripheral blood. These receptors came from a man aged 65 to 79 with acute or convalescent COVID-19.

This chain links TRBV20-1 with TRBJ2-4, with D perhaps matching TRBD1 (6 bases). The germline gives CDR1 DFQATT, CDR2 SNEGSKA (reference sequence). V was trimmed by 3 bases and J by 8 bases, leaving 14 bases between them. The CDR3 covers 13 residues. CDR3 residues: CSASKQGEDIQYF. The CDR3 nucleotides are TGCAGTGCTAGTAAACAGGGTGAGGACATTCAGTACTTC.

The chain's CDR3 is CASSLNRSPLHF. The CDR3 DNA follows: TGTGCCAGCAGTCTGAACAGGTCACCCCTCCACTTT. The gene calls are TRBV3-1 (or the pseudogene TRBV3-2) and TRBJ1-6, with D tentatively TRBD1 (5 bases). Germline V gene sequence: CDR1 LGHDT, CDR2 YNNKEL (reference sequence). Trimming removed 6 bases at V and 10 bases at J, with 10 bases between. The length of the CDR3 is 12 residues.

The V gene is TRBV19, the J gene TRBJ1-2, with D possibly TRBD1 on 5 matching bases. The CDR3 spans 13 residues. CDR1 is LNHDA, CDR2 SQIVND, per germline (reference sequence). The V gene lost 5 bases and the J gene lost 4 bases, with 11 bases spanning the gap. The CDR3 DNA reads as TGTGCCAGTAGTCCGGGGGTTTCCTATGGCTACACCTTC. This encodes CASSPGVSYGYTF. Variable domain in full (rest from reference TRBV19 and TRBJ1-2): DGGITQSPKYLFRKEGQNVTLSCEQNLNHDAMYWYRQDPGQGLRLIYYSQIVNDFQKGDIAEGYSVSREKKESFPLTVTSAQKNPTAFYLCASSPGVSYGYTFGSGTRLTVV.

The rearrangement uses TRBV5-6 and TRBJ1-5; 9 bases agree with TRBD1. V was pared by 4 bases and J by 1 base, with 6 bases of the junction left unmatched. The CDR3 consists of 16 residues. The germline V gene encodes CDR1 SGHDT and CDR2 YYEEEE. The CDR3 reads CASSPGTGTSNQPQHF. CDR3 DNA: TGTGCCAGCAGCCCCGGGACAGGGACCAGCAATCAGCCCCAGCATTTT.

This sequence joins TRBV19 and TRBJ2-2, with D maybe TRBD1 (6 bases). Germline assignment: CDR1 LNHDA and CDR2 SQIVND (reference sequence). Trimming left V 7 bases short and J 0 bases short, with 15 bases between. This CDR3 contains 16 residues. In DNA, the CDR3 is TGTGCCAGTACCGACAGGTACCCCGCGAACACCGGGGAGCTGTTTTTT. Protein product: CASTDRYPANTGELFF.

Concerning this clone: Other nucleotide sequences from this sample produce the same CDR3. V gene TRBV5-6 combines with J gene TRBJ2-5; no firm D call. This CDR3 is built from 13 residues. The V end was cut by 0 bases, the J end by 2 bases, with 5 bases between. Per the germline V gene, CDR1 is SGHDT and CDR2 is YYEEEE. The CDR3 DNA reads as TGTGCCAGCAGCTTGGACTCTCAAGAGACCCAGTACTTC. Amino acids: CASSLDSQETQYF.

V is TRBV2 and J is TRBJ1-4; tentatively, D is TRBD1 (5 bases). V was clipped by 5 bases and J by 8 bases, with 18 bases between them. In germline, CDR1 is SNHLY, CDR2 FYNNEI. The CDR3 contains 15 residues. The CDR3 spells CASSLRQSILEKLFF. The DNA of the CDR3 is TGTGCCAGCAGTCTCCGACAGTCGATACTGGAAAAACTGTTTTTT.

J is TRBJ1-3 and V is TRBV7-2, with a tentative D call TRBD1 (6 bases). This CDR3 is 16 amino acids long. The germline V and J ends were trimmed by 5 bases and 2 bases, with 16 bases remaining between them. The germline gives CDR1 SGHTA, CDR2 FQGNSA. The CDR3 nucleotides read TGTGCCAGCAGCGCCTTCCATACAGGGACTGGAAACACCATATATTTT. It codes for CASSAFHTGTGNTIYF.

This chain links TRBV6-6 with TRBJ1-6; D possibly corresponds to TRBD1 (6 bases). Germline CDR1 reads MNHNY; CDR2 reads SVGAGI (reference sequence). V dropped 4 bases and J dropped 9 bases, with 16 bases sitting between them. The CDR3 loop spans 15 amino acids. The CDR3 spells CASSSDSRFFSPLHF. The CDR3 DNA reads as TGTGCCAGCAGTTCGGACAGTCGTTTCTTTTCACCCCTCCACTTT.

The gene calls are TRBV5-1 and TRBJ1-2; TRBD1 matches 7 bases. CDR1 SGHRS and CDR2 YFSETQ come from the germline V gene. This CDR3 region has 12 residues. V lost 1 base, J lost 8 bases, and 2 bases stayed unmatched. The CDR3 spells CASSLTGVGYTF. In DNA, the CDR3 is TGCGCCAGCAGCTTGACAGGGGTCGGCTACACCTTC.

V is TRBV4-1 and J is TRBJ1-4, with 7 nucleotides matching TRBD1. Germline CDR1 and CDR2: MGHRA and YSYEKL. This CDR3 has 15 residues. Trimming at V came to 5 bases and at J to 4 bases, leaving 7 bases not matched to a gene. The CDR3 nucleotides read TGCGCCAGCAGCACGAAGGGGGCATTTAATGAAAAACTGTTTTTT. It yields the protein CASSTKGAFNEKLFF.

The V gene is TRBV12-5, the J gene TRBJ2-5; a weak D match, TRBD2 (5 bases). Per germline, CDR1 LGHNT and CDR2 FRNRAP. The CDR3 is made up of 13 amino acids. Trimming pared 3 bases from V and 4 bases from J, leaving 9 bases between. CDR3: CASGLEEGETQYF. The CDR3 DNA reads as TGTGCTAGTGGTTTAGAAGAGGGAGAGACCCAGTACTTC.

This chain uses TRBV19 with TRBJ1-2; weak D call: TRBD1 (5 bases). Trimming removed 3 bases from V and 4 bases from J, with 12 bases in between. CDR3 length: 14 residues. Germline V gives CDR1 LNHDA, CDR2 SQIVND (reference sequence). The CDR3 bases are TGTGCCAGTAGTATCTCCAGACAGCCCTATGGCTACACCTTC. Its protein is CASSISRQPYGYTF.

The CDR3 DNA reads as TGTGCCACCAGCTCATGGATGGTAGCGGGGGGCCTCTCCTACAATGAGCAGTTCTTC. It codes for CATSSWMVAGGLSYNEQFF. The rearrangement links TRBV15 to TRBJ2-1, with 10 bases fitting TRBD2. Germline CDR1 reads LNHNV; CDR2 reads YYDKDF (reference sequence). V shed 5 bases, J shed 0 bases, and the junction held 13 bases outside the gene matches. This CDR3 contains 19 residues.

The chain has TRBV6-5 and TRBJ1-1; 7 bases agree with TRBD1. Germline CDR1 and CDR2: MNHEY and SVGAGI. With 10 bases clipped from V and 11 bases from J, the junction kept 13 bases outside the gene matches. This CDR3 has 12 amino acids. The chain's CDR3 is CATYRGRGEAFF. The CDR3 bases are TGTGCCACTTACAGGGGCCGGGGAGAGGCTTTCTTT.

This chain uses TRBV14 with TRBJ2-3; 9 nucleotides match TRBD2. After removal of 1 base from V and 6 bases from J, the junction contained 5 bases not matched to a gene. Germline V gene data show CDR1 as SGHDN and CDR2 as FVKESK. This CDR3 comprises 15 residues. CDR3 nucleotides: TGTGCCAGCAGCCAAGTTCTAGCGGGGTCCGATACGCAGTATTTT. This translates into CASSQVLAGSDTQYF.

The rearrangement joins TRBV27 to TRBJ1-1; 8 bases align to TRBD1. Germline CDR1 and CDR2: MNHEY and SMNVEV (reference sequence). CDR3 size: 14 residues. The V gene end was trimmed by 3 bases and the J gene end by 5 bases; junction bases not matched to a gene: 5. Here the CDR3 reads CASSFQGAGTEAFF. As DNA, the CDR3 is TGTGCCAGCAGTTTTCAGGGGGCAGGAACTGAAGCTTTCTTT.

The rearrangement joins TRBV25-1 to TRBJ1-1; D gene unclear. V was trimmed by 5 bases and J by 1 base, leaving 8 bases between them. CDR3 length: 13 amino acids. The germline gives CDR1 MGHDK, CDR2 SYGVNS. In DNA, the CDR3 is TGTGCCAGCAGTCGGGGAGCGAACACTGAAGCTTTCTTT. As protein: CASSRGANTEAFF.

The chain links TRBV25-1 to TRBJ2-1; TRBD2 aligns across 12 bases. The CDR3 is 14 amino acids. With 5 bases clipped from V and 10 bases from J, the junction kept 6 bases outside the gene matches. Per germline, CDR1 MGHDK and CDR2 SYGVNS. The CDR3 bases are TGTGCCAGCAGTTCTAGCGGGGGGGCCCTGGAGCAGTTCTTC. This translates into CASSSSGGALEQFF.

This chain connects TRBV7-6 to TRBJ2-3, with TRBD1 matching 9 bases. V lost 5 bases to trimming and J lost 5 bases; unmatched junction nucleotides: 11. The CDR3 covers 16 residues. The V gene's germline CDR1 is SGHVS and CDR2 FNYEAQ. DNA of the CDR3: TGTGCCAGCAGCCCACGGAGGGACAGGGAAAGAGATACGCAGTATTTT. It yields the protein CASSPRRDRERDTQYF.

The J gene is TRBJ1-1, the V gene TRBV19; 10 bases are shared with TRBD1. The CDR3 runs to 14 residues. Germline V lookup: CDR1 LNHDA, CDR2 SQIVND (reference sequence). The J segment lost 4 bases and the V segment lost 5 bases, leaving 4 bases of the junction unmatched. CDR3 in DNA: TGTGCCAGTAGTCTTAGGACAGGGGGCACTGAAGCTTTCTTT. Amino acids: CASSLRTGGTEAFF.

In nucleotides, the CDR3 is TGTGCCAGCAGTGAACGGCAGGGCACCGGGGAGCTGTTTTTT. Its translation is CASSERQGTGELFF. The rearrangement uses TRBV6-1 and TRBJ2-2; D is perhaps TRBD1 (5 bases). Germline V CDR1 and CDR2: MNHNS, SASEGT. V was cut by 2 bases and J by 4 bases, with 8 bases left in between. This CDR3 is built from 14 residues.

The chain joins TRBV18 to TRBJ2-5, with no clear D. Looked up from germline, CDR1 is KGHSH and CDR2 is LQKENI. V was pared by 2 bases and J by 2 bases, with 9 bases between. CDR3 length: 14 amino acids. The CDR3 reads CASSPNSRQETQYF. The CDR3 DNA sequence: TGTGCCAGCTCACCAAACAGTAGACAAGAGACCCAGTACTTC.

This chain connects TRBV5-1 to TRBJ2-7; possibly TRBD1 for D (6 bases). Germline CDR1 is SGHRS and CDR2 is YFSETQ. V gave up 0 bases and J gave up 1 base, with 8 bases separating them. This CDR3 spans 14 amino acids. The DNA for the CDR3 is TGCGCCAGCAGCTTGGACAGGGTTTCCTACGAGCAGTACTTC. This translates into CASSLDRVSYEQYF.

V usage is TRBV9 and J usage is TRBJ2-7; 8 positions agree with TRBD2. This CDR3 is 17 amino acids long. Germline loops: CDR1 SGDLS, CDR2 YYNGEE. The trim removed 0 bases at V and 0 bases at J, leaving 8 bases unmatched. CDR3 protein: CASSVATRSGGSYEQYF. The CDR3 DNA sequence: TGTGCCAGCAGCGTAGCTACGAGGAGCGGGGGCTCCTACGAGCAGTACTTC.

This clone was picked up one time. The CDR3 reads CASSLAGYEQFF. The CDR3 DNA reads as TGTGCCAGCAGCTTGGCAGGGTATGAGCAGTTCTTC. This chain links TRBV5-6 with TRBJ2-1; TRBD1 is a possible D gene (5 bases). CDR1 is SGHDT and CDR2 is YYEEEE in the germline V gene. The ends were cut back, 0 bases at V and 8 bases at J, with 6 bases in the middle. The CDR3 has 12 amino acids.

V gene TRBV4-1 combines with J gene TRBJ1-1; 10 bases are shared with TRBD1. Germline V CDR1 and CDR2: MGHRA, YSYEKL. The trim removed 6 bases at V and 3 bases at J, leaving 7 bases unmatched. The CDR3 spans 15 residues. The chain's CDR3 is CASSPTGGFHTEAFF. CDR3 nucleotide sequence: TGCGCCAGCAGTCCGACAGGGGGCTTTCACACTGAAGCTTTCTTT.

This chain connects TRBV2 to TRBJ2-6; D is uncertain. The CDR3 sequence is 13 residues long. The germline gives CDR1 SNHLY, CDR2 FYNNEI. The germline V and J ends were trimmed by 6 bases and 6 bases, with 9 bases remaining between them. The CDR3 sequence: CASRRGEANVLTF. The CDR3 coding sequence is TGTGCCAGCAGGCGAGGTGAGGCCAACGTCCTGACTTTC.